This record looks at one T cell receptor (beta chain) sequence and its context. Its antigen is not identified. Naive CD8 cells lacked CD45RO, underwent positive selection for CCR7 and left out terminally differentiated effector memory CD45RA+ cells. The study drew its donors from healthy HIV-negative adults without recent acute infections or vaccinations. Clones were read by immunoSEQ multiplex PCR, and TCRdb kept only the in-frame ones, dropping some. Altogether roughly 2,000,000 clones are present, 90% to 95% being singletons, with the ten largest covering roughly 1.7%. The data belong to a study of shared clonotypes between healthy human individuals. The study's findings and limits: The represented genetic and exposure-history diversity was limited by the small number of donors. Investigators collected only blood, and repertoires in tissues likely differ.

V was trimmed by 2 bases and J by 3 bases, leaving 8 bases between them. Germline V gene data show CDR1 as SNHLY and CDR2 as FYNNEI. This CDR3 has 13 residues. The specimen was naive CD8+ T cells from PBMCs. The sequence was obtained from a man between 18 and 29 years old in good health. Some clones in this sample may be carry-over from other donors' samples. The rearrangement uses TRBV2 and TRBJ2-7; no clear D. The CDR3 loop reads CASSEWQNYEQYF. CDR3 DNA: TGTGCCAGCAGTGAATGGCAGAACTACGAGCAGTACTTC.